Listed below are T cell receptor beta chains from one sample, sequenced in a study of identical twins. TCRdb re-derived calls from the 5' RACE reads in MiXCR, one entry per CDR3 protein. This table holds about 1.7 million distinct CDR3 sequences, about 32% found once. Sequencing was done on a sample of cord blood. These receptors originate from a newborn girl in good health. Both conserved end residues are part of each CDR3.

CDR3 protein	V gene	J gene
CASSLRWGAPYEQYF	TRBV6-2/TRBV6-3	TRBJ2-7
CASRSGTSGRSDNEQYF	TRBV6-2/TRBV6-3	TRBJ2-7
CAISGRGSNQPQHF	TRBV10-3	TRBJ1-5
CASSLAIGGLGADTQYF	TRBV5-1	TRBJ2-3
CASSPRWITDTQYF	TRBV7-2	TRBJ2-3
CASSYSWGDTQYF	TRBV6-2/TRBV6-3	TRBJ2-3
CAIRRLGQETQYF	TRBV10-3	TRBJ2-5
CASSQEGGLVQETQYF	TRBV4-1	TRBJ2-5
CASSPRLANSYEQYF	TRBV2	TRBJ2-7
CASSLRVSQPQHF	TRBV5-5	TRBJ1-5
CASSSSGLAGRSYNEQFF	TRBV12-3/TRBV12-4	TRBJ2-1
CASSKADGTPNTGAFF	TRBV21-1	TRBJ1-1
CSASRDTNMNTEAFF	TRBV20-1	TRBJ1-1
CASSAGEDYGYTF	TRBV2	TRBJ1-2
CSARHHVVVYNEQFF	TRBV20-1	TRBJ2-1
CASSLAGPLNYGYTF	TRBV12-3/TRBV12-4	TRBJ1-2
CASSTEATRDEQFF	TRBV7-9	TRBJ2-1
CASSHVGDSYNEQFF	TRBV7-2	TRBJ2-1
CASSGRMGSEAFF	TRBV6-6	TRBJ1-1
CASSFTGTKETQYF	TRBV12-3/TRBV12-4	TRBJ2-5
CSAKLKWTSGKMETQYF	TRBV20-1	TRBJ2-5
CASSHPATYGYTF	TRBV4-1	TRBJ1-2
CASSYGRGGAEAFF	TRBV6-5	TRBJ1-1
CAIGNRDLQFF	TRBV27	TRBJ2-1
CASSGVVSRTRFDTQYF	TRBV6-1	TRBJ2-3
CASSENNRGTYGYTF	TRBV25-1	TRBJ1-2
CASTPRGTPGHGYTF	TRBV28	TRBJ1-2
CASSYGLVRVEETQYF	TRBV5-1	TRBJ2-5
CASSLAGGGQDTQYF	TRBV28	TRBJ2-3
CASSSVSLAAETQYF	TRBV7-2	TRBJ2-5
CASSSTIASGLPTDTQYF	TRBV7-9	TRBJ2-3
CASSLVPFLGTDTQYF	TRBV7-9	TRBJ2-3
CASSLDFQGEAFF	TRBV11-2	TRBJ1-1
CASRPTGMGEKLFF	TRBV28	TRBJ1-4
CSARDGVDTQYF	TRBV20-1	TRBJ2-3
CSVEGQEEPTDTQYF	TRBV29-1	TRBJ2-3
CASSPSHSTDTQYF	TRBV10-2	TRBJ2-3
CASTTKDGSYEQYF	TRBV27	TRBJ2-7
CASSYPSGAADTQYF	TRBV5-1	TRBJ2-3
CASSLAGAGERFF	TRBV5-1	TRBJ2-1
CATSDLGTSGTFNEQFF	TRBV24-1	TRBJ2-1
CASSLDGGPTGNTIYF	TRBV7-2	TRBJ1-3
CASSSTGTSQETQYF	TRBV3-1	TRBJ2-5
CAISESSGAGETQYF	TRBV10-3	TRBJ2-5
CASSLTAAGNEKLFF	TRBV12-3/TRBV12-4	TRBJ1-4
CASSLVAGGGYNEQYF	TRBV3-1	TRBJ2-7
CASSFPGVQETQFF	TRBV5-1	TRBJ2-1
CASSTGTGRYEQYF	TRBV28	TRBJ2-7
CSASGILPFNSPLHF	TRBV20-1	TRBJ1-6
CASSQDLRPTGTVNTEAFF	TRBV3-1	TRBJ1-1
CATRNSGRAGETQYF	TRBV10-3	TRBJ2-5
CSARDWTSASTDTQYF	TRBV20-1	TRBJ2-3
CASSQGTKLGTEAFF	TRBV7-2	TRBJ1-1
CSASRSAGTTYEQYF	TRBV20-1	TRBJ2-7
CASSQDGAGFSDTQYF	TRBV14	TRBJ2-3
CASSFADRVGEKLFF	TRBV27	TRBJ1-4
CSAGQGQNYGYTF	TRBV20-1	TRBJ1-2